These T cell receptor beta chains were read from a single sample in a study of cytomegalovirus exposure and HLA in healthy donors. Profiled with immunoSEQ multiplex PCR; TCRdb holds only in-frame clones, not every one. The sample yields 160,000 or so clones, roughly four fifths seen once. Sequencing was done on a sample of PBMCs. Every receptor here comes from a female donor in good health and CMV-seronegative. The CDR3 runs from the conserved cysteine through the conserved F or W. Each record gives: D gene, clone size, V gene, J gene, CDR3 protein, CDR3 DNA. The D gene is left open where the match is weak. Clone size is stated in some rows and not others, as once, few, many or a class when expanded.

-	-	TRBV6-6	TRBJ2-2	CASSHYGNTGELFF	TGTGCCAGCAGTCACTACGGTAACACCGGGGAGCTGTTTTTT
TRBD2	-	TRBV7-2	TRBJ2-2	CASSLERGGTGELFF	TGTGCCAGCAGCTTGGAACGGGGGGGCACCGGGGAGCTGTTTTTT
-	-	TRBV29-1	TRBJ1-4	CSVSLLATNEKLFF	TGCAGCGTTTCACTGCTGGCAACTAATGAAAAACTGTTTTTT
TRBD1	-	TRBV27	TRBJ1-4	CASSFSTGGPEKLFF	TGTGCCAGCAGTTTTTCCACAGGGGGCCCTGAAAAACTGTTTTTT
-	few	TRBV6-4	TRBJ1-6	CASSQSGSGGGSPLHF	TGTGCCAGCAGCCAAAGCGGCTCAGGCGGTGGTTCACCCCTCCACTTT
-	-	TRBV7-9	TRBJ2-7	CASSLRLGRGESHEQYF	TGTGCCAGCAGCTTAAGATTGGGTCGCGGGGAATCCCACGAGCAGTACTTC
-	-	TRBV5-6	TRBJ1-5	CASRRLFSNQPQHF	TGTGCCAGCAGGAGGCTGTTTAGCAATCAGCCCCAGCATTTT
TRBD2	-	TRBV30	TRBJ2-1	CAWSRGESSYNEQFF	TGTGCCTGGAGTCGGGGGGAAAGCTCCTACAATGAGCAGTTCTTC
-	once	TRBV4-1	TRBJ2-7	CASTPRGQSSYEQYF	TGCGCCAGCACCCCAAGAGGACAGAGCTCCTACGAGCAGTACTTC
TRBD1	-	TRBV29-1	TRBJ1-1	CSVPRDRAHTEAFF	TGCAGCGTACCAAGGGACAGGGCCCACACTGAAGCTTTCTTT
-	-	TRBV7-9	TRBJ2-3	CASSFEGKGTDTQYF	TGTGCCAGCAGCTTTGAGGGAAAGGGTACAGATACGCAGTATTTT
TRBD1	-	TRBV5-1	TRBJ2-3	CASSLDRGLSTDTQYF	TGCGCCAGCAGCTTGGACAGGGGGCTAAGCACAGATACGCAGTATTTT
-	-	TRBV2	TRBJ1-3	CASKSYSGNTIYF	TGTGCCAGCAAGAGCTACTCTGGAAACACCATATATTTT
TRBD2	-	TRBV5-4	TRBJ2-3	CASSLGLAGTDTQYF	TGTGCCAGCAGCTTAGGGCTAGCGGGCACAGATACGCAGTATTTT
-	-	TRBV20-1	TRBJ2-1	CSAPEVLEQFF	TGCAGTGCTCCCGAGGTTCTTGAGCAGTTCTTC
TRBD1	few	TRBV4-3	TRBJ1-1	CASSPQTTGTEAFF	TGCGCCAGCAGCCCACAGACGACAGGGACTGAAGCTTTCTTT
-	-	TRBV6-6	TRBJ1-1	CASSYSGRNTEAFF	TGTGCCAGCAGTTACTCTGGCAGAAACACTGAAGCTTTCTTT
TRBD2	once	TRBV5-1	TRBJ2-5	CASSLGTSGGGETQYF	TGCGCCAGCAGCCTGGGGACTAGCGGGGGGGGAGAGACCCAGTACTTC
-	-	TRBV7-2	TRBJ2-3	CASNPGTDTQYF	TGTGCCAGCAACCCAGGCACAGATACGCAGTATTTT
-	-	TRBV12-2	TRBJ1-5	CVSRLVYSWNQPQHF	TGTGTAAGTCGCTTAGTGTACAGCTGGAATCAGCCCCAGCATTTT
TRBD1	few	TRBV30	TRBJ2-7	CACKKAGTGAYEQYF	TGTGCCTGTAAAAAAGCCGGGACAGGGGCCTACGAGCAGTACTTC
-	-	TRBV2	TRBJ1-4	CASRARQTTNEKLFF	TGTGCCAGCAGGGCCAGACAGACAACTAATGAAAAACTGTTTTTT
-	-	TRBV9	TRBJ1-2	CASSPVSGYTF	TGTGCCAGCAGCCCGGTGAGTGGCTACACCTTC
-	-	TRBV29-1	TRBJ1-5	CSVAGTNDQPQHF	TGCAGCGTTGCTGGGACAAACGATCAGCCCCAGCATTTT
-	-	TRBV5-1	TRBJ2-3	CASSTLTGSSTDTQYF	TGCGCCAGCAGCACCCTAACAGGGTCTAGCACAGATACGCAGTATTTT